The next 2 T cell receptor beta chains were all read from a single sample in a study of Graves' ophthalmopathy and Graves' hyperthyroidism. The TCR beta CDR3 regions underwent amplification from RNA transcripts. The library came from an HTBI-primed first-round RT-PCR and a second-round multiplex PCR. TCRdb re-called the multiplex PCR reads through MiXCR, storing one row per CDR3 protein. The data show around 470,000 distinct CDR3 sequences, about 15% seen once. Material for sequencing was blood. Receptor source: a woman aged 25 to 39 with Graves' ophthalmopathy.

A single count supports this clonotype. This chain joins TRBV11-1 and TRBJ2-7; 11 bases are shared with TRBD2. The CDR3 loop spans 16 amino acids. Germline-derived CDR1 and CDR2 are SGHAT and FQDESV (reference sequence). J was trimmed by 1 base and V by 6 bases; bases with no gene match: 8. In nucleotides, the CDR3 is TGTGCCAGCAGTTCCCCCTCTAGCGGGAGGTCCTACGAGCAGTACTTC. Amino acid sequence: CASSSPSSGRSYEQYF.

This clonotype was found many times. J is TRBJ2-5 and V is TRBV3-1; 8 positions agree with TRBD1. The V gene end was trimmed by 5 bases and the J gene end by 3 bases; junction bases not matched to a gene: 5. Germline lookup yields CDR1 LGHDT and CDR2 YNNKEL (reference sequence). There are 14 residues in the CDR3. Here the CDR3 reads CASSVPQGEETQYF. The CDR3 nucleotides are TGTGCCAGCAGCGTCCCACAGGGGGAAGAGACCCAGTACTTC.